This T cell receptor (beta chain) was found in a study of blood T cells in healthy people across ages. It was with a sample-barcoded 5' primer and a J-beta primer mix that a second PCR of roughly 6 to 12 cycles was run. Using its own MiXCR run on the 5' RACE reads, TCRdb lists one record per CDR3 protein. Altogether about 640,000 distinct CDR3 sequences are present, approximately 50% being singletons, with the ten largest covering approximately 37%. The CDR3 sequence is 12 residues long. Germline CDR1 reads SGHDN; CDR2 reads FVKESK. Trimming left V 11 bases short and J 1 base short, with 11 bases between.

The material sequenced was blood. This clonotype was sampled from a man in his fifties or sixties in good health. V and J are TRBV14 and TRBJ2-5; the D is unclear. This chain's CDR3 is CALKASQETQYF. The CDR3 DNA sequence: TGTGCCCTCAAGGCGAGCCAAGAGACCCAGTACTTC.